This T cell receptor (beta chain) was sequenced during a study of shared clonotypes between healthy human individuals. The method was immunoSEQ multiplex PCR; TCRdb's version includes in-frame clones alone and lacks a portion of them. The data show 2,100,000 or so clones, approximately 95% seen once. CDR1 is SGHRS and CDR2 is YFSETQ in the germline V gene. The length of the CDR3 is 15 residues. The V gene end was trimmed by 0 bases and the J gene end by 3 bases; junction bases not matched to a gene: 3. Comment on this clone: At the DNA level, this CDR3 is encoded by other sequences in the same sample as well.

The receptor's source is a man younger than 35 in good health. The chain combines TRBV5-1 with TRBJ1-5; 7 bases line up with TRBD1. Sequenced input: naive CD4+ T cells sorted from blood. The subset denotes: CD45RA+ positively selected. The CDR3 reads CASSLGDSLNQPQHF. The CDR3 nucleotides read TGCGCCAGCAGCTTGGGGGACAGCCTCAATCAGCCCCAGCATTTT.